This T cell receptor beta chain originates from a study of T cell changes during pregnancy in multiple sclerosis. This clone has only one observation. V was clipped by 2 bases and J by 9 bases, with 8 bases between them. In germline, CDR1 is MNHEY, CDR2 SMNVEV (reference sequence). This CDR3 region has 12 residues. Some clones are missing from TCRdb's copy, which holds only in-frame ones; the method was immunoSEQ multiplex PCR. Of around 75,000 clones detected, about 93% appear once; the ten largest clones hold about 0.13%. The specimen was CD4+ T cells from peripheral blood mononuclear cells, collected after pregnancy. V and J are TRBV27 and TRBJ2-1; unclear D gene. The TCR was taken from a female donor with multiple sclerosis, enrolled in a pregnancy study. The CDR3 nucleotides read TGTGCCAGCAGTTTAATGCGCGGTGAGCAGTTCTTC. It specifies CASSLMRGEQFF.